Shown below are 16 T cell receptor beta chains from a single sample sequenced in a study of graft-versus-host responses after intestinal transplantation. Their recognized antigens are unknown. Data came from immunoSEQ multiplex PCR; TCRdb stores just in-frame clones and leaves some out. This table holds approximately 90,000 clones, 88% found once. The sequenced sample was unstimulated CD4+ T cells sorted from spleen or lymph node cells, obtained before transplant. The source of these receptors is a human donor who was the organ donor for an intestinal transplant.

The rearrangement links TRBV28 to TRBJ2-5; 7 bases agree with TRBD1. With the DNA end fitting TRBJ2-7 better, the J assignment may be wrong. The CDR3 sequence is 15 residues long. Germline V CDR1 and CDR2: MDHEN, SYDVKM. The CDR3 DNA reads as TGTGCCAGCAGTTTAGGGTGGGACAGTACCTACGAGCAGTACTTC. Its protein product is CASSLGWDSTYEQYF.

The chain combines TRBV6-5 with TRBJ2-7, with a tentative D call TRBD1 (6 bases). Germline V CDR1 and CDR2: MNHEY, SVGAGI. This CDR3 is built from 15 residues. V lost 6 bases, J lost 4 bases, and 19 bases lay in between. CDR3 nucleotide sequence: TGTGCCAGCAGGACGGGACACCGCAATACGTACGAGCAGTACTTC. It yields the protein CASRTGHRNTYEQYF.

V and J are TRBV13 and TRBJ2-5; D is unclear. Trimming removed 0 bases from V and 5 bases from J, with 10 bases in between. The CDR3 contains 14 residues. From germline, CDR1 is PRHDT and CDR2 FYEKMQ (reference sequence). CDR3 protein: CASSLGRGPETQYF. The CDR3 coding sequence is TGTGCCAGCAGCTTAGGCCGCGGCCCCGAGACCCAGTACTTC.

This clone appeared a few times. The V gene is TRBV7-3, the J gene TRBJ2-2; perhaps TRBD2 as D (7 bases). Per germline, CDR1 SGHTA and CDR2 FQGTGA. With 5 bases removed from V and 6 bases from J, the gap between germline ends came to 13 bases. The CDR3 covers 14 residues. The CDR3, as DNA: TGTGCCAGCAGCCCAGCCGGGGGGCCCGGGGAGCTGTTTTTT. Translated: CASSPAGGPGELFF.

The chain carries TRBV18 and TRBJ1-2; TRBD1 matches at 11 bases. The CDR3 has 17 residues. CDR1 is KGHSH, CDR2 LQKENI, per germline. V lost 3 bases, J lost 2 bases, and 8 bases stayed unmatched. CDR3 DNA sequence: TGTGCCAGCTCACCGCTTAAGTGGACAGGGGGCAACTATGGCTACACCTTC. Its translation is CASSPLKWTGGNYGYTF.

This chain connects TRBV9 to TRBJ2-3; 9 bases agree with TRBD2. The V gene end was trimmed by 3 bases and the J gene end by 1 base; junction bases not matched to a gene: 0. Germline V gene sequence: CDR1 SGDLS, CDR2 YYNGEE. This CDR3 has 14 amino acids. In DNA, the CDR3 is TGTGCCAGCAGCGGGACTAGCGGCACAGATACGCAGTATTTT. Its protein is CASSGTSGTDTQYF. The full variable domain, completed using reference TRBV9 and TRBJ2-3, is DSGVTQTPKHLITATGQRVTLRCSPRSGDLSVYWYQQSLDQGLQFLIQYYNGEERAKGNILERFSAQQFPDLHSELNLSSLELGDSALYFCASSGTSGTDTQYFGPGTRLTVL.

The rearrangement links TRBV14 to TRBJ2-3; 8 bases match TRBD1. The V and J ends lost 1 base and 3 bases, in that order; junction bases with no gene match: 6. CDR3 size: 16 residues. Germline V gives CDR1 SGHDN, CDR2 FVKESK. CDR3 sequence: CASSQAVGTGTDTQYF. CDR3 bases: TGTGCCAGCAGCCAAGCTGTGGGGACAGGAACAGATACGCAGTATTTT.

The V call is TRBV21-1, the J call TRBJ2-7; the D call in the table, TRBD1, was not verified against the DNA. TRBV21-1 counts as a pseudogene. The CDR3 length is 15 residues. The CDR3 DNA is TGTGCCAGCACCAAAGAGGGGCAGGGTGGCGGCGAGCAGTACTTC. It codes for CASTKEGQGGGEQYF.

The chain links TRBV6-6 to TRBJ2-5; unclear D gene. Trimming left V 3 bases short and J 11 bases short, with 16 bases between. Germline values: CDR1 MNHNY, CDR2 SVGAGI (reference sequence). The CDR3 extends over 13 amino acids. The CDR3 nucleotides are TGTGCCAGCAGTTATGATCGGAGTAGTTGGCAGTACTTC. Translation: CASSYDRSSWQYF.

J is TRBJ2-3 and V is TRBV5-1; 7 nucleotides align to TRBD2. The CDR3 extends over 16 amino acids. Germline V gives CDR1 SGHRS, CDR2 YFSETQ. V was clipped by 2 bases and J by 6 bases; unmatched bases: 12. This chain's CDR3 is CASSFLGTIRSDTQYF. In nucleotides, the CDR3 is TGCGCCAGCAGCTTTCTCGGGACTATCCGTTCGGATACGCAGTATTTT.

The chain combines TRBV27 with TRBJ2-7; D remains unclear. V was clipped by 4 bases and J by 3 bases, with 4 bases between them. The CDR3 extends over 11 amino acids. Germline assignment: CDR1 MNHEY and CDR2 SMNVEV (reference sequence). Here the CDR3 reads CASSSGYEQYF. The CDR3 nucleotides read TGTGCCAGCAGTTCGGGCTACGAGCAGTACTTC.

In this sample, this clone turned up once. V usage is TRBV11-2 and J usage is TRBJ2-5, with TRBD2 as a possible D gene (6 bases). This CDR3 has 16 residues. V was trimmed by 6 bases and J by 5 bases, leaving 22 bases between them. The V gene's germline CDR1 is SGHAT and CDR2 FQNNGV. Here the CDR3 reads CASRRPDGSGVETQYF. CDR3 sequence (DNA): TGTGCCAGCAGGCGCCCTGACGGGAGTGGGGTTGAGACCCAGTACTTC.

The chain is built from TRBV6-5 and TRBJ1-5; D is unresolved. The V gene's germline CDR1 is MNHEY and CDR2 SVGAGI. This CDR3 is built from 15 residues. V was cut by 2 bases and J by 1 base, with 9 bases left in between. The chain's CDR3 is CASSYTLGSNQPQHF. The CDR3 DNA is TGTGCCAGCAGTTACACCCTCGGGAGCAATCAGCCCCAGCATTTT.

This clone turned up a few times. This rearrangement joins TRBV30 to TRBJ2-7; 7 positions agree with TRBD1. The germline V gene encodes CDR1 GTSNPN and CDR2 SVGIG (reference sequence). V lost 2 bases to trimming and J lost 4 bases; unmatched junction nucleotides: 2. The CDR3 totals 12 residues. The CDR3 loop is CAWSSGQYEQYF. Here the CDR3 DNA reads TGTGCCTGGAGTTCGGGACAGTACGAGCAGTACTTC.

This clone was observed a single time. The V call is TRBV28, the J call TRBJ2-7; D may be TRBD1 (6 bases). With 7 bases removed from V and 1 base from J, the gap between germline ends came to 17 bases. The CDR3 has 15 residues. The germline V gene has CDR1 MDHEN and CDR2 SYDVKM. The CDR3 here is CASTLRGVRSYEQYF. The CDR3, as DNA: TGTGCCAGCACCCTCAGGGGAGTACGGTCCTACGAGCAGTACTTC.

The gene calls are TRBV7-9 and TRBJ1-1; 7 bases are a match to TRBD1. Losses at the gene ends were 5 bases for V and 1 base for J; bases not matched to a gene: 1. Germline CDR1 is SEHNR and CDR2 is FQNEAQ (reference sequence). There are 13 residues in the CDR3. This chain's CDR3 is CASSRQGNTEAFF. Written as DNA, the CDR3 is TGTGCCAGCAGCCGACAGGGGAACACTGAAGCTTTCTTT.